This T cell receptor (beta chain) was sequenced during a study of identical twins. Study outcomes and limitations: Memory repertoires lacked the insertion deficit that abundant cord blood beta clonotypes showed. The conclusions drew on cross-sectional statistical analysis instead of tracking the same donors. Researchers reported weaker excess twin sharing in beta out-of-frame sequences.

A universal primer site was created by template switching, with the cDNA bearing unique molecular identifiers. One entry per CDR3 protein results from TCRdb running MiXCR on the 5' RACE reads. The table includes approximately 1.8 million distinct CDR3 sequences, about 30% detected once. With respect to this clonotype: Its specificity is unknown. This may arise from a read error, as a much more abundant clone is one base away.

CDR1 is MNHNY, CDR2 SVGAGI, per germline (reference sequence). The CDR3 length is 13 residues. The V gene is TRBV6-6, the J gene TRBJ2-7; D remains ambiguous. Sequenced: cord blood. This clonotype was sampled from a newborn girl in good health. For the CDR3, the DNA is TGTGCCCGCAGTAAAGGGCACTCCTACGAGCAGTACTTC. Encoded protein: CARSKGHSYEQYF.